The 22 T cell receptor beta chains given below trace back to one sample, sequenced in a study of control samples from healthy donors and cancer patients. Some clones are missing from TCRdb's copy, which holds only in-frame ones; the method was immunoSEQ multiplex PCR. This sample yields fewer than 110,000 clones, of which roughly 90% are seen a single time; about 18% belongs to the top ten. Sequenced sample: PBMCs. The source of these receptors is a man aged 55 to 70 with lung cancer.

The CDR3 coding sequence is TGTGCCAGCAGCTTGCCCCGGGACAGCTCACTTGTTTATGGCTACACCTTC. Its translation: CASSLPRDSSLVYGYTF. V usage is TRBV7-9 and J usage is TRBJ1-2; 7 bases agree with TRBD1. The length of the CDR3 is 17 residues. Germline V gene data show CDR1 as SEHNR and CDR2 as FQNEAQ (reference sequence). V lost 3 bases, J lost 5 bases, and 15 bases stayed unmatched.

The chain couples TRBV9 to TRBJ2-2; 10 bases match TRBD1. Germline V lookup: CDR1 SGDLS, CDR2 YYNGEE. V was clipped by 4 bases and J by 5 bases; unmatched bases: 8. CDR3 length: 16 amino acids. The CDR3 sequence is CASSTWTGGITGELFF. CDR3 DNA: TGTGCCAGCAGCACGTGGACAGGGGGGATTACCGGGGAGCTGTTTTTT.

Written as DNA, the CDR3 is TGTGCCAGCAGCGCGGGACGGCTCAATGAAAAACTGTTTTTT. It is translated as CASSAGRLNEKLFF. The chain couples TRBV7-9 to TRBJ1-4; weak D call: TRBD1 (5 bases). CDR3 length equals 14 residues. Trimming shortened V by 5 bases and J by 5 bases, and 12 bases separated the two germline ends. CDR1 and CDR2 from the germline V gene are SEHNR and FQNEAQ (reference sequence). The entire variable domain, with the rest obtained from reference TRBV7-9 and TRBJ1-4, is as follows: DTGVSQNPRHKITKRGQNVTFRCDPISEHNRLYWYRQTLGQGPEFLTYFQNEAQLEKSRLLSDRFSAERPKGSFSTLEIQRTEQGDSAMYLCASSAGRLNEKLFFGSGTQLSVL.

The V gene is TRBV5-4, the J gene TRBJ2-3; D tentatively fits TRBD1 or TRBD2 (5 bases each). The germline V gene has CDR1 SGHNT and CDR2 YYREEE (reference sequence). The CDR3 contains 19 residues. V lost 0 bases and J lost 2, with 22 bases in between. The chain's CDR3 is CASSLEMVGAVRDTDTQYF. The CDR3 DNA reads TGTGCCAGCAGCTTGGAGATGGTAGGGGCGGTTCGGGACACAGATACGCAGTATTTT.

DNA of the CDR3: TGTGCCAGCAGTCCCCGTTCTCGGGGGGGCCACGAGCAGTACTTC. It codes for CASSPRSRGGHEQYF. This chain links TRBV27 with TRBJ2-7; 8 bases line up with TRBD2. CDR3 length: 15 residues. Germline loops: CDR1 MNHEY, CDR2 SMNVEV (reference sequence). The V gene end was trimmed by 5 bases and the J gene end by 5 bases; junction bases not matched to a gene: 11.

The V and J genes are TRBV18 and TRBJ1-5, with no clear D. CDR1 is KGHSH and CDR2 is LQKENI in the germline V gene. V lost 4 bases and J lost 7, with 11 bases in between. The CDR3 runs 13 residues. CDR3 region: CASSREEEQPQHF. The CDR3 bases are TGTGCCAGCTCACGGGAGGAGGAACAGCCCCAGCATTTT.

The count of this clone is one. This rearrangement joins TRBV30 to TRBJ1-3, with D hard to call. V lost 3 bases and J lost 7, with 19 bases in between. This CDR3 spans 15 amino acids. From germline, CDR1 is GTSNPN and CDR2 SVGIG (reference sequence). CDR3 DNA sequence: TGTGCCTGGAGGGAGGACGGGAGCCCCTGGAACACCATATATTTT. This codes for CAWREDGSPWNTIYF.

The chain links TRBV15 to TRBJ2-7, with unresolved D. This CDR3 comprises 14 residues. CDR1 is LNHNV, CDR2 YYDKDF, per germline (reference sequence). As DNA, the CDR3 is TGTGCCACCAACAGAGATACGGGCCCCTACGAGCAGTACGTC. Translation gives CATNRDTGPYEQYV.

This chain connects TRBV3-1 (or the pseudogene TRBV3-2) to TRBJ2-2; no reliable D call. CDR3 length: 14 residues. The V gene lost 5 bases and the J gene lost 0 bases, with 7 bases spanning the gap. Germline CDR1 reads LGHDT; CDR2 reads YNNKEL (reference sequence). The CDR3 is CASSWNTNTGELFF. DNA of the CDR3: TGTGCCAGCAGCTGGAATACGAACACCGGGGAGCTGTTTTTT.

Many counts were recorded for this clone. The gene calls are TRBV12-5 and TRBJ1-1, with 7 bases matching TRBD1. V was clipped by 0 bases and J by 2 bases; unmatched bases: 9. Germline V CDR1 and CDR2: LGHNT, FRNRAP. The CDR3 is made up of 17 amino acids. The CDR3 region has the DNA TGTGCTAGTGGTTTGGTACGCGACGGGACAGTTAACACTGAAGCTTTCTTT. Translation gives CASGLVRDGTVNTEAFF.

This clone has only a few counts. V usage is TRBV6-5 and J usage is TRBJ2-5; D unclear. Trimming removed 6 bases from V and 2 bases from J, with 16 bases in between. This CDR3 contains 15 residues. Germline V gene data show CDR1 as MNHEY and CDR2 as SVGAGI. The CDR3, as DNA: TGTGCCAGCAGAGTCCACACCTTTTTACAAGAGACCCAGTACTTC. It is translated as CASRVHTFLQETQYF.

This clone was observed a single time. The chain uses TRBV7-3 and TRBJ2-5, with D possibly TRBD2 on 6 matching bases. V lost 0 bases and J lost 4, with 12 bases in between. Germline V gene sequence: CDR1 SGHTA, CDR2 FQGTGA. The CDR3 runs to 15 residues. The CDR3 DNA is TGTGCCAGCAGCTTAACCCCATTGCGGGGAGAGACCCAGTACTTC. As protein: CASSLTPLRGETQYF.

The rearrangement joins TRBV10-1 to TRBJ2-1; D is ambiguous. The CDR3 length is 13 residues. Germline loops: CDR1 WNHNN, CDR2 SYGVQD (reference sequence). V was clipped by 2 bases and J by 5 bases, with 7 bases between them. The CDR3 spells CASSEALNNEQFF. CDR3 in DNA: TGCGCCAGCAGTGAGGCACTGAACAATGAGCAGTTCTTC.

In its sample, this clone was seen once. This chain uses TRBV9 with TRBJ2-1; D possibly corresponds to TRBD2 (6 bases). Per germline, CDR1 SGDLS and CDR2 YYNGEE. The CDR3 is made up of 15 amino acids. V gave up 0 bases and J gave up 4 bases, with 11 bases separating them. In DNA, the CDR3 is TGTGCCAGCAGCGTAGGGGGAGGTACGTACAATGAGCAGTTCTTC. It codes for CASSVGGGTYNEQFF. Using reference TRBV9 and TRBJ2-1 for the parts outside the CDR3, the full variable domain is DSGVTQTPKHLITATGQRVTLRCSPRSGDLSVYWYQQSLDQGLQFLIQYYNGEERAKGNILERFSAQQFPDLHSELNLSSLELGDSALYFCASSVGGGTYNEQFFGPGTRLTVL.

CDR3 amino acids: CASSSLLRNEQFF. Here the CDR3 DNA reads TGTGCCAGCAGCTCTTTATTACGGAATGAGCAGTTCTTC. This chain uses TRBV7-3 with TRBJ2-1; D uncertain. The CDR3 totals 13 residues. The V and J ends lost 4 bases and 7 bases respectively, with 11 bases between them. Germline-derived CDR1 and CDR2 are SGHTA and FQGTGA.

With regard to this clone: The junction does not match germline at one end; this may be a read error. At the DNA level, this CDR3 is encoded by other sequences in the same sample as well. CDR3 region: CASSLTGQQETQYF. DNA for the CDR3: TGCGCCAGCAGCTTAACAGGGCAACAAGAGACTCAGTACTTC. This sequence joins TRBV5-1 and TRBJ2-5; maybe TRBD1 (6 bases). Germline loops: CDR1 SGHRS, CDR2 YFSETQ. CDR3 length: 14 amino acids.

V and J are TRBV30 and TRBJ2-3, with TRBD1 as a possible D gene (6 bases). The CDR3 has 13 residues. V was pared by 5 bases and J by 5 bases, with 14 bases between. CDR1 GTSNPN and CDR2 SVGIG come from the germline V gene (reference sequence). CDR3 bases: TGTGCCTGGGAACAGGGCTCCGGAGATACGCAGTATTTT. Protein product: CAWEQGSGDTQYF.

This clone was found once. The chain employs TRBV6-5 and TRBJ1-6; no definite D call. CDR1 and CDR2 (germline): MNHEY, SVGAGI. Deletions cut 9 bases from V and 4 bases from J, with 13 bases between. The CDR3 runs to 14 residues. This chain's CDR3 is CASLQREYNSPLHF. For the CDR3, the DNA is TGTGCCAGTCTTCAGCGGGAGTATAATTCACCCCTCCACTTT.

The chain recombines TRBV30 with TRBJ2-5; D may match TRBD1 or TRBD2 (5 bases each). V lost 4 bases to trimming and J lost 3 bases, with 24 bases between them. The V gene's germline CDR1 is GTSNPN and CDR2 SVGIG (reference sequence). This CDR3 has 17 amino acids. The CDR3 coding sequence is TGTGCCTGGATCACAAAGCCTTACGGGGCCGTAGAAGAGACCCAGTACTTC. Residues: CAWITKPYGAVEETQYF.

The CDR3 bases are TGTGCCAGCAGCTTAGTAGCGGGGGGCTACAATGAGCAGTTCTTC. This codes for CASSLVAGGYNEQFF. The gene calls are TRBV13 and TRBJ2-1; 10 nucleotides match TRBD2. The junction had 0 bases not matched to a gene; V was cut back by 1 base and J by 3 bases. The germline V gene has CDR1 PRHDT and CDR2 FYEKMQ (reference sequence). There are 15 residues in the CDR3.

This chain links TRBV7-8 with TRBJ2-7; D might be TRBD1 (5 bases). CDR1 and CDR2 from the germline V gene are SGHVS and FQNEAQ. The CDR3 is made up of 14 amino acids. Trimming took off 3 bases at V and 0 bases at J, with 9 bases between the two ends. The CDR3: CASSFTGYSYEQYV. In nucleotides, the CDR3 is TGTGCCAGCAGCTTTACAGGTTACTCCTACGAGCAGTACGTC.

The chain has TRBV29-1 and TRBJ1-3; D might be TRBD1 (6 bases). Trimming removed 4 bases from V and 1 base from J, with 17 bases in between. The germline CDR1 and CDR2 sequences are SQVTM and ANQGSEA. The CDR3 extends over 16 amino acids. CDR3 in amino acids: CSVAPEGHFSGNTIYF. The CDR3 DNA reads TGCAGCGTTGCCCCGGAGGGACACTTTTCTGGAAACACCATATATTTT. Using reference TRBV29-1 and TRBJ1-3 for the parts outside the CDR3, the full variable domain is SAVISQKPSRDICQRGTSLTIQCQVDSQVTMMFWYRQQPGQSLTLIATANQGSEATYESGFVIDKFPISRPNLTFSTLTVSNMSPEDSSIYLCSVAPEGHFSGNTIYFGEGSWLTVV.